The rows below give T cell receptor beta chains drawn from one sample of a study of T cell responses to AZD1222 COVID-19 vaccine. TCRdb keeps only in-frame clones here, not all; method: immunoSEQ multiplex PCR. The sample records 54,000 or so clones, roughly 88% being singletons. The source material was peripheral blood, sampled on day 0 of AZD1222 vaccination. Every receptor here comes from an adult in good health. The CDR3 runs from the conserved cysteine through the conserved F or W. A D gene is named only where the DNA matches it firmly. Where a row states a size, it is once, few, many or the class of an expanded clone; other rows omit it.

v_gene: TRBV5-6; abundance: NA; j_gene: TRBJ1-2; d_gene: TRBD1; CDR3nt: TGTGCCAGCAGCTCCGGGACAGGGGAAGGGGGACATGGCTACACCTTC; CDR3aa: CASSSGTGEGGHGYTF
v_gene: TRBV7-2; abundance: NA; j_gene: TRBJ1-4; d_gene: NA; CDR3nt: TGTGCCAGCAGCCGCAGCCCTAATGAAAAACTGTTTTTT; CDR3aa: CASSRSPNEKLFF
v_gene: TRBV10-1; abundance: NA; j_gene: TRBJ2-3; d_gene: TRBD2; CDR3nt: TGCGCCAGCGGGGGGACTAGCGGAAGCACAGATACGCAGTATTTT; CDR3aa: CASGGTSGSTDTQYF
v_gene: TRBV6-5; abundance: few; j_gene: TRBJ1-5; d_gene: NA; CDR3nt: TGTGCCAGCGGTCGACAAGGGGACAATCAGCCCCAGCATTTT; CDR3aa: CASGRQGDNQPQHF
v_gene: TRBV30; abundance: NA; j_gene: TRBJ2-7; d_gene: TRBD1; CDR3nt: TGTGCCTGGAGCCTCAGGGGGTACGAGCAGTACTTC; CDR3aa: CAWSLRGYEQYF
v_gene: TRBV25-1; abundance: NA; j_gene: TRBJ1-2; d_gene: NA; CDR3nt: TGTGCCAGCAAAGGGGACTATGGCTACACCTTC; CDR3aa: CASKGDYGYTF
v_gene: TRBV6-5; abundance: NA; j_gene: TRBJ1-1; d_gene: NA; CDR3nt: TGTGCCAGCAGGACAAAGAACACTGAAGCTTTCTTT; CDR3aa: CASRTKNTEAFF
v_gene: TRBV7-9; abundance: NA; j_gene: TRBJ2-2; d_gene: NA; CDR3nt: TGTGCCAGCAGCCGAGGTGCCGGGGAGCTGTTTTTT; CDR3aa: CASSRGAGELFF
v_gene: TRBV27; abundance: NA; j_gene: TRBJ2-7; d_gene: NA; CDR3nt: TGTGCCAGCAGTCCACTTGCAGACGGGTACGAGCAGTACTTC; CDR3aa: CASSPLADGYEQYF
v_gene: TRBV24-1; abundance: NA; j_gene: TRBJ2-3; d_gene: NA; CDR3nt: TGTGCCACCAGTGATAGGGCCCGGGATACGCAGTATTTT; CDR3aa: CATSDRARDTQYF
v_gene: TRBV19; abundance: NA; j_gene: TRBJ2-4; d_gene: TRBD2; CDR3nt: TGTGCCAGTAGTACGGGGGAGGGTCGAAACATTCAGTACTTC; CDR3aa: CASSTGEGRNIQYF
v_gene: TRBV9; abundance: NA; j_gene: TRBJ1-4; d_gene: TRBD1; CDR3nt: TGTGCCAGCAGCCCAACCGGGACAGATAATGAAAAACTGTTTTTT; CDR3aa: CASSPTGTDNEKLFF
v_gene: TRBV30; abundance: NA; j_gene: TRBJ2-1; d_gene: NA; CDR3nt: TGTGCCTGGAGTGGCCGGGAGCGATTCTCTGAGCAGTTCTTC; CDR3aa: CAWSGRERFSEQFF
v_gene: TRBV25-1; abundance: NA; j_gene: TRBJ1-1; d_gene: NA; CDR3nt: TGTGCCAGCAGCCGGACGGTGAACACTGAAGCTTTCTTT; CDR3aa: CASSRTVNTEAFF
v_gene: TRBV21-1; abundance: once; j_gene: TRBJ2-7; d_gene: NA; CDR3nt: TGTGCCAGCAGCAAAATTTGGGGAATTAACGAGCAGTACTTC; CDR3aa: CASSKIWGINEQYF
v_gene: TRBV7-3; abundance: NA; j_gene: TRBJ2-5; d_gene: NA; CDR3nt: TGTGCCCTGAGGAATGGGGTTAGGGTCCAAGAGACCCAGTACTTC; CDR3aa: CALRNGVRVQETQYF
v_gene: TRBV19; abundance: NA; j_gene: TRBJ1-2; d_gene: NA; CDR3nt: TGTGCCAGTAGTGGGCAGATCTCTAACTATGGCTACACCTTC; CDR3aa: CASSGQISNYGYTF
v_gene: TRBV7-2; abundance: NA; j_gene: TRBJ1-3; d_gene: NA; CDR3nt: TGTGCCAGCAGCTCCCAAGGCAGGGGCTCTGGAAACACCATATATTTT; CDR3aa: CASSSQGRGSGNTIYF
v_gene: TRBV30; abundance: NA; j_gene: TRBJ2-2; d_gene: TRBD2; CDR3nt: TGTGCCTGGATTGCTGGCGGGAGGGCCTCCGGGGAGCTGTTTTTT; CDR3aa: CAWIAGGRASGELFF
v_gene: TRBV4-2; abundance: NA; j_gene: TRBJ1-1; d_gene: TRBD1; CDR3nt: TGTGCCAGCAGCCAAGCCCAGGGGGTGAACACTGAAGCTTTCTTT; CDR3aa: CASSQAQGVNTEAFF
v_gene: TRBV5-4; abundance: NA; j_gene: TRBJ2-2; d_gene: TRBD2; CDR3nt: TGTGCCAGCAGCCCCATAGGGCTAGCGGGAGGGCGAGGCACCGGGGAGCTGTTTTTT; CDR3aa: CASSPIGLAGGRGTGELFF
v_gene: TRBV6-5; abundance: NA; j_gene: TRBJ2-2; d_gene: NA; CDR3nt: TGTGCCAGCAGTTACTCGGAAAACACCGGGGAGCTGTTTTTT; CDR3aa: CASSYSENTGELFF
v_gene: TRBV23-1; abundance: NA; j_gene: TRBJ1-2; d_gene: TRBD1; CDR3nt: TGCGCCAGCAGTCACGATCAGGGGGCTTGTAACTATGGCTACACCTTC; CDR3aa: CASSHDQGACNYGYTF
v_gene: TRBV12-3/TRBV12-4; abundance: NA; j_gene: TRBJ2-1; d_gene: NA; CDR3nt: TGTGCCAGCAGTTTAAGGTTGGGGGGCGAGCAGTTCTTC; CDR3aa: CASSLRLGGEQFF
v_gene: TRBV4-1; abundance: NA; j_gene: TRBJ1-1; d_gene: NA; CDR3nt: TGCGCCAGCAGCGAGCCTACTTCGGGGTACACTGAAGCTTTCTTT; CDR3aa: CASSEPTSGYTEAFF
v_gene: TRBV5-1; abundance: NA; j_gene: TRBJ1-3; d_gene: NA; CDR3nt: TGCGCCAGCAGTGGGGACCTAATAGGGTCTGGAAACACCATATATTTT; CDR3aa: CASSGDLIGSGNTIYF
v_gene: TRBV7-9; abundance: NA; j_gene: TRBJ2-1; d_gene: TRBD2; CDR3nt: TGTGCCAGCAGCTTTCTAAGCGGGGGTGGGGTCTACAATGAGCAGTTCTTC; CDR3aa: CASSFLSGGGVYNEQFF
v_gene: TRBV18; abundance: NA; j_gene: TRBJ2-7; d_gene: NA; CDR3nt: TGTGCCAGCTCACCTAACAGGGGGGGATTCTCCTACGAGCAGTACTTC; CDR3aa: CASSPNRGGFSYEQYF
v_gene: TRBV15; abundance: NA; j_gene: TRBJ2-7; d_gene: NA; CDR3nt: TGTGCCACCAGCAGAGTAGGGACTACAGGGGCCTACGAGCAGTACTTC; CDR3aa: CATSRVGTTGAYEQYF
v_gene: TRBV5-1; abundance: once; j_gene: TRBJ2-1; d_gene: TRBD2; CDR3nt: TGCGCCAGCAGCCTAGTAGCGGGAGCCTACAATGAGCAGTTCTTC; CDR3aa: CASSLVAGAYNEQFF
v_gene: TRBV12-3/TRBV12-4; abundance: NA; j_gene: TRBJ2-7; d_gene: NA; CDR3nt: TGTGCCAGCAGCCGAACAGGGTACGAGCAGTACTTC; CDR3aa: CASSRTGYEQYF
v_gene: TRBV6-5; abundance: NA; j_gene: TRBJ2-5; d_gene: NA; CDR3nt: TGTGCCAGCAGGGCTTTGGCGTCGGAGACCCAGTACTTC; CDR3aa: CASRALASETQYF
v_gene: TRBV7-8; abundance: once; j_gene: TRBJ2-5; d_gene: NA; CDR3nt: TGTGCCAGCAGCTTAGCGCGCCGGGTAAAGGAGACCCAGTACTTC; CDR3aa: CASSLARRVKETQYF
v_gene: TRBV9; abundance: NA; j_gene: TRBJ2-3; d_gene: NA; CDR3nt: TGTGCCAGCAGCGCCCCAGGAGGTGTCGCAGATACGCAGTATTTT; CDR3aa: CASSAPGGVADTQYF
v_gene: TRBV5-1; abundance: NA; j_gene: TRBJ2-2; d_gene: TRBD2; CDR3nt: TGCGCCAGCAGCTTGGGGCCTAGCGGGAACACCGGGGAGCTGTTTTTT; CDR3aa: CASSLGPSGNTGELFF
v_gene: TRBV28; abundance: NA; j_gene: TRBJ2-7; d_gene: TRBD2; CDR3nt: TGTGCCAGCAGGCCCACTAGCGGGAGCGGGGGCGAGCAGTACTTC; CDR3aa: CASRPTSGSGGEQYF
v_gene: TRBV11-2; abundance: NA; j_gene: TRBJ1-2; d_gene: NA; CDR3nt: TGTGCCAGCAGCTTACCGACCGTAAACTATGGCTACACCTTC; CDR3aa: CASSLPTVNYGYTF
v_gene: TRBV4-1; abundance: NA; j_gene: TRBJ1-1; d_gene: NA; CDR3nt: TGCGCCAGCAGCTTCCAGGGGTCGAACACTGAAGCTTTCTTT; CDR3aa: CASSFQGSNTEAFF
v_gene: TRBV30; abundance: NA; j_gene: TRBJ2-7; d_gene: NA; CDR3nt: TGTGCCTGGAGTGGTCAGCTCGAGCAGTACTTC; CDR3aa: CAWSGQLEQYF
v_gene: TRBV24-1; abundance: NA; j_gene: TRBJ2-3; d_gene: NA; CDR3nt: TGTGCCACCGGACAAGAAGATACGCAGTATTTT; CDR3aa: CATGQEDTQYF
v_gene: TRBV3-1/TRBV3-2; abundance: NA; j_gene: TRBJ1-5; d_gene: NA; CDR3nt: TGTGCCAGCAGCCAAGGCAGGGGTAGCAATCAGCCCCAGCATTTT; CDR3aa: CASSQGRGSNQPQHF
v_gene: TRBV2; abundance: NA; j_gene: TRBJ2-1; d_gene: TRBD2; CDR3nt: TGTGCCAGCAGTGAGACTAGCGGGAGAAACAATGAGCAGTTCTTC; CDR3aa: CASSETSGRNNEQFF
v_gene: TRBV4-1; abundance: NA; j_gene: TRBJ2-7; d_gene: NA; CDR3nt: TGCGCCAGCAGCCAAGTCGGGGCGAGCTACGAGCAGTACTTC; CDR3aa: CASSQVGASYEQYF
v_gene: TRBV6-5; abundance: NA; j_gene: TRBJ1-1; d_gene: NA; CDR3nt: TGTGCCAGCAGTTACTCGTCACATACCAACACTGAAGCTTTCTTT; CDR3aa: CASSYSSHTNTEAFF
v_gene: TRBV7-8; abundance: few; j_gene: TRBJ2-1; d_gene: TRBD2; CDR3nt: TGTGCCAGCAGCTTAGCGGGTAGCGGGACACACAATGAGCAGTTCTTC; CDR3aa: CASSLAGSGTHNEQFF
v_gene: TRBV6-2/TRBV6-3; abundance: NA; j_gene: TRBJ2-7; d_gene: TRBD2; CDR3nt: TGTGCCAGCAGTTCCCCGGGGGGAAGCTCCTACGAGCAGTACTTC; CDR3aa: CASSSPGGSSYEQYF
v_gene: TRBV4-2; abundance: NA; j_gene: TRBJ2-7; d_gene: TRBD2; CDR3nt: TGTGCCAGCAGCCAAGTATTCGGGAGGGCCCCCCACGAGCAGTACTTC; CDR3aa: CASSQVFGRAPHEQYF
v_gene: TRBV6-5; abundance: NA; j_gene: TRBJ1-6; d_gene: TRBD1; CDR3nt: TGTGCCAGCCGAACAGGGGGGAGCGATTCACCCCTCCACTTT; CDR3aa: CASRTGGSDSPLHF
v_gene: TRBV19; abundance: once; j_gene: TRBJ1-5; d_gene: NA; CDR3nt: TGTGCCAGTAGTATCGGGGGAGGAGGCGGGAATCAGCCCCAGCATTTT; CDR3aa: CASSIGGGGGNQPQHF
v_gene: TRBV7-7; abundance: NA; j_gene: TRBJ2-2; d_gene: TRBD1; CDR3nt: TGTGCCAGCAGCTCACGTCCGGGACAGGGGGCCGGGGAGCTGTTTTTT; CDR3aa: CASSSRPGQGAGELFF
v_gene: TRBV6-5; abundance: NA; j_gene: TRBJ1-2; d_gene: NA; CDR3nt: TGTGCCACCTCAATTCTGGGGTCGAATGGCTACACCTTC; CDR3aa: CATSILGSNGYTF
v_gene: TRBV21-1; abundance: NA; j_gene: TRBJ1-5; d_gene: NA; CDR3nt: TGTGCCAGCAGCGCGCACATTTCCGGGACAGGGAATCAGCCCCAGCATTTT; CDR3aa: CASSAHISGTGNQPQHF
v_gene: TRBV25-1; abundance: NA; j_gene: TRBJ1-1; d_gene: NA; CDR3nt: TGTGCCAGTCGTTTAGGGAACACTGAAGCTTTCTTT; CDR3aa: CASRLGNTEAFF
v_gene: TRBV6-1; abundance: NA; j_gene: TRBJ2-3; d_gene: TRBD2; CDR3nt: TGTGCCAGCAGTGCCCGGACTAGCGGGAGTATCACAGATACGCAGTATTTT; CDR3aa: CASSARTSGSITDTQYF
v_gene: TRBV7-6; abundance: NA; j_gene: TRBJ2-2; d_gene: TRBD1; CDR3nt: TGTGCCAGCAGCCTAACGGGACAGGGAGACACCGGGGAGCTGTTTTTT; CDR3aa: CASSLTGQGDTGELFF
v_gene: TRBV28; abundance: NA; j_gene: TRBJ1-5; d_gene: NA; CDR3nt: TGTGCCAGCTGCCTTAGATTACAGCCCCAGCATTTT; CDR3aa: CASCLRLQPQHF